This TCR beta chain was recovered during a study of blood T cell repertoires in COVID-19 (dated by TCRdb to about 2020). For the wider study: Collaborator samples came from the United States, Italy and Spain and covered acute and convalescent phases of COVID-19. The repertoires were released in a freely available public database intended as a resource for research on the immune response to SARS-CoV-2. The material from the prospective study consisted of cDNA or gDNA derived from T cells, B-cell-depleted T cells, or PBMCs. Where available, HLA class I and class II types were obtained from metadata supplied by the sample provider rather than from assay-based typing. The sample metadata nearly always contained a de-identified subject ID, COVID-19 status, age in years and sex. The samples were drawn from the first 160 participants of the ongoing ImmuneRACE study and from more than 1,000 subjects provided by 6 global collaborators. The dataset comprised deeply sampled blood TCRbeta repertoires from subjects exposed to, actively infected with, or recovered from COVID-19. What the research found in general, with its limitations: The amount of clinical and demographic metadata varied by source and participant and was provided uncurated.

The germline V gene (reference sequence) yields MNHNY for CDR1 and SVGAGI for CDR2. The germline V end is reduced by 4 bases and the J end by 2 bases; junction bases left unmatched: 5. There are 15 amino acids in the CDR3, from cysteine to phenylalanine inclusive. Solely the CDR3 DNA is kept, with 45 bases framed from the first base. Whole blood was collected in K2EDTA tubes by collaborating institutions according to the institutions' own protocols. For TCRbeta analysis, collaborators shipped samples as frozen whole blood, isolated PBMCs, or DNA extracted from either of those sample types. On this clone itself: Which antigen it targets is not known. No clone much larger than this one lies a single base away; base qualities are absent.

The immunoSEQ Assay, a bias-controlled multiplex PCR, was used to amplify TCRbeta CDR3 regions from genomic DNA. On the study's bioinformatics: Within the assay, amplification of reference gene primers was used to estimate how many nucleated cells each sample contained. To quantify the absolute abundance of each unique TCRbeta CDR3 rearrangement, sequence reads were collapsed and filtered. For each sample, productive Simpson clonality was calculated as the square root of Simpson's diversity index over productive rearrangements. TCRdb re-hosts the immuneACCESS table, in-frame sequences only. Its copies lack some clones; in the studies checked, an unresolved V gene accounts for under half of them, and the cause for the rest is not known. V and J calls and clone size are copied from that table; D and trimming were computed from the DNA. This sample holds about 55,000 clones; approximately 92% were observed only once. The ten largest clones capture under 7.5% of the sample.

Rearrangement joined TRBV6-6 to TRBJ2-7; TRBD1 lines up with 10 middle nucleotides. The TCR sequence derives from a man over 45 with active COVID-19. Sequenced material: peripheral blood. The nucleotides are TGTGCCAGCAGTTCCCTGGACAGGGGGACCTACGAGCAGTACTTC. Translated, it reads CASSSLDRGTYEQYF.